This T cell receptor (beta chain) derives from a study of T cells in localized non-small cell lung cancer. Germline CDR1 LGHNA, CDR2 YNFKEQ. This CDR3 is 15 amino acids long. The V gene lost 1 base and the J gene lost 0 bases, with 7 bases spanning the gap. Libraries were prepared by immunoSEQ multiplex PCR; TCRdb keeps only in-frame clonotypes and omits some of them. This table has roughly 35,000 clones, 93% appearing once. With regard to this clone: Its specificity is not known.

Study-wide points: With higher T cell density in blood came longer overall survival. A median of 57 of the top 100 tumor clones appeared in adjacent lung, which was paired and uninvolved. Heterogeneity within the tumor remains possible, as just one region underwent sequencing. Uninvolved nearby lung showed the greatest T cell clonality, exceeding that found in tumor.

This receptor was identified in a female donor of 60 years or more with stage I lung adenocarcinoma. Material: peripheral blood, obtained before any cancer treatment. V usage is TRBV4-2 and J usage is TRBJ2-1, with D unclear. The CDR3 sequence: CASSQGLFSYNEQFF. In nucleotides, the CDR3 is TGTGCCAGCAGCCAAGGACTTTTCTCCTACAATGAGCAGTTCTTC.